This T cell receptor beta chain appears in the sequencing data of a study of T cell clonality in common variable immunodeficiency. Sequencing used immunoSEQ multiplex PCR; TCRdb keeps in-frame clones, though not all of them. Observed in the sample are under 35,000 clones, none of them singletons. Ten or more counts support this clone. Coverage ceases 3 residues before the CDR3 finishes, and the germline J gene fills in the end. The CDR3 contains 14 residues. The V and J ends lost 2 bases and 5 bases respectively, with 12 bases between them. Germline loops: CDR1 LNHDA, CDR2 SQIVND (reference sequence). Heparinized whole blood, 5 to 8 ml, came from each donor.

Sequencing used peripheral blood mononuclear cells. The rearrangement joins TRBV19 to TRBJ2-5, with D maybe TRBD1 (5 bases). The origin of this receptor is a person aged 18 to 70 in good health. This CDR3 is CASSIRQGRETQYF. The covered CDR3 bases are TGTGCCAGTAGTATAAGGCAGGGTCGGGAGACC.